Shown below are 10 T cell receptor beta chains from a single sample sequenced in a study of OX40 agonist ivuxolimab in advanced cancers. Method: immunoSEQ multiplex PCR; TCRdb's copy keeps in-frame clones and lacks some. The table lists about 85,000 clones, about 86% of them singletons. The sample in question was CD4+ or CD8+ T cells sorted from blood, obtained in a trial of the OX40 agonist ivuxolimab. Source of these receptors: an adult with an advanced solid tumor such as melanoma, head and neck, liver or kidney cancer.

The V gene is TRBV7-7, the J gene TRBJ1-1; D ambiguous. This CDR3 is built from 18 residues. V was clipped by 5 bases and J by 4 bases, with 26 bases between them. Germline CDR1 is SSHAT and CDR2 is FNYEAQ (reference sequence). CDR3 region: CASSPISPGPTTFTEAFF. The CDR3 nucleotides read TGTGCCAGCAGCCCGATTTCCCCGGGTCCGACAACTTTCACTGAAGCTTTCTTT.

This rearrangement joins TRBV28 to TRBJ2-3, with 10 nucleotides matching TRBD1. The CDR3 loop spans 15 amino acids. V shed 2 bases and J 7 bases; nucleotides not matched to a gene: 6. Germline V gene sequence: CDR1 MDHEN, CDR2 SYDVKM. The CDR3 loop reads CASSLRQGALHTQYF. DNA of the CDR3: TGTGCCAGCAGTTTAAGACAGGGGGCTCTCCATACGCAGTATTTT. Variable domain in full (rest from reference TRBV28 and TRBJ2-3): DVKVTQSSRYLVKRTGEKVFLECVQDMDHENMFWYRQDPGLGLRLIYFSYDVKMKEKGDIPEGYSVSREKKERFSLILESASTNQTSMYLCASSLRQGALHTQYFGPGTRLTVL.

The rearrangement links TRBV15 to TRBJ2-3; D is perhaps TRBD2 (6 bases). Germline V lookup: CDR1 LNHNV, CDR2 YYDKDF (reference sequence). V was trimmed by 4 bases and J by 6 bases, leaving 17 bases between them. This CDR3 region has 15 residues. The CDR3, as DNA: TGTGCCACCAGCATTTGGGGAGGTGTAGGCGATACGCAGTATTTT. It is translated as CATSIWGGVGDTQYF.

The chain is built from TRBV7-8 and TRBJ2-5; D is unclear. V lost 1 base to trimming and J lost 1 base, with 4 bases between them. Germline loops: CDR1 SGHVS, CDR2 FQNEAQ. This CDR3 spans 13 amino acids. The CDR3 sequence: CASSLGRQETQYF. The CDR3, as DNA: TGTGCCAGCAGCTTAGGCCGCCAAGAGACCCAGTACTTC.

This clone was counted a single time. The chain is built from TRBV5-6 and TRBJ2-5, with a tentative D call TRBD2 (7 bases). V was clipped by 3 bases and J by 5 bases, with 23 bases between them. The CDR3 totals 17 residues. Germline V lookup: CDR1 SGHDT, CDR2 YYEEEE. The CDR3 sequence: CASSSEVEGGRGETQYF. Here the CDR3 DNA reads TGTGCCAGCAGCTCGGAGGTTGAGGGGGGGCGTGGGGAGACCCAGTACTTC.

The chain uses TRBV2 and TRBJ2-2, with 11 bases matching TRBD2. The CDR3 is made up of 15 amino acids. The V and J ends lost 5 bases and 3 bases, in that order; junction bases with no gene match: 2. The germline CDR1 and CDR2 sequences are SNHLY and FYNNEI. In DNA form, the CDR3 reads TGTGCCAGCAGTTTTAGCGGGGGGGACACCGGGGAGCTGTTTTTT. It codes for CASSFSGGDTGELFF. The whole variable domain, remainder taken from reference TRBV2 and TRBJ2-2, is EPEVTQTPSHQVTQMGQEVILRCVPISNHLYFYWYRQILGQKVEFLVSFYNNEISEKSEIFDDQFSVERPDGSNFTLKIRSTKLEDSAMYFCASSFSGGDTGELFFGEGSRLTVL.

This chain links TRBV18 with TRBJ1-5; D is ambiguous. Between the trimmed V and J ends, which lost 0 bases and 2 bases, there was a span of 8 bases. The germline CDR1 and CDR2 sequences are KGHSH and LQKENI. The CDR3 is 15 residues long. CDR3 sequence (DNA): TGTGCCAGCTCACCACCCCTCGGCGGCAATCAGCCCCAGCATTTT. This sequence encodes CASSPPLGGNQPQHF. The whole variable domain, filled in from reference TRBV18 and TRBJ1-5, reads NAGVMQNPRHLVRRRGQEARLRCSPMKGHSHVYWYRQLPEEGLKFMVYLQKENIIDESGMPKERFSAEFPKEGPSILRIQQVVRGDSAAYFCASSPPLGGNQPQHFGDGTRLSIL.

The chain joins TRBV2 to TRBJ1-1; a weak D match, TRBD1 (5 bases). With 1 base removed from V and 2 bases from J, the gap between germline ends came to 11 bases. Germline CDR1 is SNHLY and CDR2 is FYNNEI. CDR3 size: 15 residues. CDR3 loop: CASSEVVRANTEAFF. DNA of the CDR3: TGTGCCAGCAGTGAAGTCGTCAGGGCTAACACTGAAGCTTTCTTT.

The chain carries TRBV4-2 and TRBJ1-1, with D unclear. CDR3 length: 13 residues. V gave up 0 bases and J gave up 6 bases, with 8 bases separating them. Germline-derived CDR1 and CDR2 are LGHNA and YNFKEQ. The CDR3 bases are TGTGCCAGCAGCCAAGATAAGGGTGCTGAAGCTTTCTTT. Translation gives CASSQDKGAEAFF.

The CDR3 region is CASSFLTPGGEQFF. The DNA of the CDR3 is TGTGCCAGCAGCTTTCTGACCCCGGGTGGTGAGCAGTTCTTC. The chain links TRBV5-6 to TRBJ2-1; D unclear. V shed 2 bases and J shed 9 bases, with 15 bases lying between them. The CDR3 is 14 residues long. Germline-derived CDR1 and CDR2 are SGHDT and YYEEEE.